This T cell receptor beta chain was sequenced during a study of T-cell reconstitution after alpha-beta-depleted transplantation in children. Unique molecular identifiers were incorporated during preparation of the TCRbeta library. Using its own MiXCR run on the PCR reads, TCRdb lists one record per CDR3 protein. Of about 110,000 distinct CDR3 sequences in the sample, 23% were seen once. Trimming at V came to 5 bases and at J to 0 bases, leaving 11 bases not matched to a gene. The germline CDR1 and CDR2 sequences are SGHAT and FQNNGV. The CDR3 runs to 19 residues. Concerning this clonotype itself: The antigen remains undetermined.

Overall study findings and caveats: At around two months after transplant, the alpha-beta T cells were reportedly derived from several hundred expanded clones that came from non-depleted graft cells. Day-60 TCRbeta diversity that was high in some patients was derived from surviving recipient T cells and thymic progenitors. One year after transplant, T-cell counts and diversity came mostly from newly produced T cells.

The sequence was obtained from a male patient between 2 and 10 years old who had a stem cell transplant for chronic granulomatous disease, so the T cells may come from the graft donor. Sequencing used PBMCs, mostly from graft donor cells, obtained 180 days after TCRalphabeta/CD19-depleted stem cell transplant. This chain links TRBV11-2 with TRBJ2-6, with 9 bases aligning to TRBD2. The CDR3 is CASSILLSGRASGANVLTF. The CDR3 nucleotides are TGTGCCAGCAGCATTCTTCTTAGCGGGAGAGCCTCTGGGGCCAACGTCCTGACTTTC.